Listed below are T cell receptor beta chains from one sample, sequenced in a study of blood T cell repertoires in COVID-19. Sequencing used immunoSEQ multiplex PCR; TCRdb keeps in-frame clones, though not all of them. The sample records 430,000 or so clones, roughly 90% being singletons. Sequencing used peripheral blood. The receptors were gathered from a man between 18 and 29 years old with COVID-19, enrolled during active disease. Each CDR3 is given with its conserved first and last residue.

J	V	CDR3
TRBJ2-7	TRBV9	CASSVGSGEARYEQYF
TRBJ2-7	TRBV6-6	CASSYSMVGSVDEQYF
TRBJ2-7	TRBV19	CASTGGGTGAYEQYF
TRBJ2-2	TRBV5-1	CASTQAPASGTGELFF
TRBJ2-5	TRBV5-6	CASSNFQQGARETQYF
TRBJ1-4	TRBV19	CASSIDAGSYEKLFF
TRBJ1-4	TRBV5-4	CASSLDRGGEKLFF
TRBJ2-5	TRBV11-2	CATVQAGGTQETQYF
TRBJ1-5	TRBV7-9	CASSLGGGNQPQHF
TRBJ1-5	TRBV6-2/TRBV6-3	CASSYSKIGGQSNQPQHF
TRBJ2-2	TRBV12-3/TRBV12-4	CASRPVNTGELFF
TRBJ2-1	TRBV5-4	CASSQRLAAYNEQFF
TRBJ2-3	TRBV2	CASSFSPPLTYLADTQYF
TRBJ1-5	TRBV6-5	CASSRGGGDQPQHF
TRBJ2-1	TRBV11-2	CASSSRSGISYEQFF
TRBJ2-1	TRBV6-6	CASSYHSGGASYEQFF
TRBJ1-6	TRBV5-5	CASSLAGGYSPLHF
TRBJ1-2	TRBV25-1	CASSGQNYGYTF
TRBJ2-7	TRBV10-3	CAISQDSYEQYF
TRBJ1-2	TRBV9	CASSVDGTITGYTF
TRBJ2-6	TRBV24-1	CATSASGDGANVLTF
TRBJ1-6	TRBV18	CASSPSDRGGPLHF
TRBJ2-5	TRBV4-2	CASSQIIAGTQETQYF
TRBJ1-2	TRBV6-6	CASSYEGAPGYGYTF
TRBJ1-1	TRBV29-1	CSVVLSSTEAFF
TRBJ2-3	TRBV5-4	CASSLGAGDTDTQYF
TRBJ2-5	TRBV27	CASSLLSGSFRETQYF
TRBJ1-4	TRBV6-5	CASSWSPGEKLFF
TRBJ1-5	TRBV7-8	CASSFGPGSNQPQHF
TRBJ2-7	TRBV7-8	CASSAPGIRRPEQYF
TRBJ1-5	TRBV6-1	CASSEAGGDQPQHF
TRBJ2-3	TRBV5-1	CASSLLAASTDTQYF
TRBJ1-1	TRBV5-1	CASSLTSTRQNTEAFF
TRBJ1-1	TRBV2	CATGQLEAFF
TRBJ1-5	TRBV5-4	CASSLGTGVNQPQHF
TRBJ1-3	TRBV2	CASSEAYWGPGNTIYF
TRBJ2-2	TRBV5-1	CASRETVNTGELFF